What follows are 6 T cell receptor beta chains derived from one specimen sequenced in a study of blood T cell repertoires in COVID-19. Using immunoSEQ multiplex PCR, the repertoire was profiled, and TCRdb retains in-frame clones only, with some absent. The sample has under 90,000 clones; approximately 80% are singletons. The sequencing input was peripheral blood. The source of these receptors is a human donor in a cohort sampled during active COVID-19.

This chain joins TRBV24-1 and TRBJ2-1; no firm D call. Germline values: CDR1 KGHDR, CDR2 SFDVKD. This CDR3 spans 14 amino acids. V was clipped by 5 bases and J by 3 bases, with 10 bases between them. The chain's CDR3 is CATSGRLFYNEQFF. DNA for the CDR3: TGTGCCACCAGTGGTCGACTCTTCTACAATGAGCAGTTCTTC.

The chain has TRBV7-2 and TRBJ2-3; D is possibly TRBD2 (6 bases). Trimming took 4 bases from V and 0 from J, leaving 23 bases between them. The CDR3 sequence is 19 residues long. Germline V gene lookup returns CDR1 SGHTA and CDR2 FQGNSA. The CDR3 coding sequence is TGTGCCAGCAGCTCCCCTTCGCGGGATACAGATACTAGCACAGATACGCAGTATTTT. Its protein product is CASSSPSRDTDTSTDTQYF. Full variable domain (rest looked up from reference TRBV7-2 and TRBJ2-3): GAGVSQSPSNKVTEKGKDVELRCDPISGHTALYWYRQSLGQGLEFLIYFQGNSAPDKSGLPSDRFSAERTGGSVSTLTIQRTQQEDSAVYLCASSSPSRDTDTSTDTQYFGPGTRLTVL.

The J gene is TRBJ2-5, the V gene TRBV7-8, with TRBD1 matching over 10 bases. This CDR3 has 18 amino acids. V lost 8 bases and J lost 4; bases outside the gene matches: 19. CDR1 and CDR2 (germline): SGHVS, FQNEAQ. The CDR3 loop is CASGFGPRDRGRGETQYF. The DNA for the CDR3 is TGTGCCAGCGGATTTGGGCCCCGGGACAGGGGACGGGGAGAGACCCAGTACTTC.

This clone has more than one count but fewer than ten. The chain carries TRBV4-3 and TRBJ1-4, with a possible D match to TRBD1 (5 bases). This CDR3 comprises 17 residues. V shed 0 bases and J shed 0 bases, with 11 bases lying between them. Germline V lookup: CDR1 LGHNA, CDR2 YSLEER. The CDR3 here is CASSQDRGSPTNEKLFF. The CDR3 DNA reads TGCGCCAGCAGCCAAGATCGGGGGTCACCAACTAATGAAAAACTGTTTTTT.

Only a few counts were recorded for this clone. The V call is TRBV5-1, the J call TRBJ2-2, with TRBD2 matching 9 bases. The CDR3 runs 15 residues. The V and J ends lost 4 bases and 5 bases, in that order; junction bases with no gene match: 6. Germline assignment: CDR1 SGHRS and CDR2 YFSETQ. In nucleotides, the CDR3 is TGCGCCAGCAGCCCGGGACTAGCCTCGACCGGGGAGCTGTTTTTT. Its protein product is CASSPGLASTGELFF.

This clone was detected only a few times. The V gene is TRBV2, the J gene TRBJ2-1, with D possibly TRBD2 on 6 matching bases. Germline V gives CDR1 SNHLY, CDR2 FYNNEI. The CDR3 spans 13 residues. V lost 11 bases to trimming and J lost 10 bases, with 21 bases between them. The CDR3 region has the DNA TGTGCCGCGGGGCGACACGAGGTTGGAGAGCAGTTCTTC. Its translation is CAAGRHEVGEQFF.